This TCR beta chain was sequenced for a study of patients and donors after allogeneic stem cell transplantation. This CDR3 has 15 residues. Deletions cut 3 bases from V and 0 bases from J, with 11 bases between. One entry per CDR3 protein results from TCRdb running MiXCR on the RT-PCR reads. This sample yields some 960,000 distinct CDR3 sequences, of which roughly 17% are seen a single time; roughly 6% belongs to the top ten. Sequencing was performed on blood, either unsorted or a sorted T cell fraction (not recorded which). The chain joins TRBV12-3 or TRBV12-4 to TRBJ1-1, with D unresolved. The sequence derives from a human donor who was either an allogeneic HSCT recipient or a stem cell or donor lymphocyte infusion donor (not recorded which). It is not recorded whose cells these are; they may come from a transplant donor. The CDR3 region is CASSLAWGMNTEAFF. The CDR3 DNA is TGTGCCAGCAGTTTGGCCTGGGGAATGAACACTGAAGCTTTCTTT.